The clone carrying this TCR beta chain was counted only a few times. Its antigen is currently unknown. 5'-RACE, quantitative and with molecular barcodes, yielded the TCR beta libraries. MiXCR, applied by TCRdb to the 5' RACE reads, yields one record per CDR3 protein. This sample has roughly 700,000 distinct CDR3 sequences, with around 17% found just once. The data originate from a study of CD8 T cells in ankylosing spondylitis. The CDR3 extends over 12 amino acids. The germline V gene encodes CDR1 DFQATT and CDR2 SNEGSKA (reference sequence). Points from the study as a whole: Within ankylosing spondylitis blood, a TCR beta motif made up of seven to nine highly homologous variants appeared to be characteristic.

The TCR sequence derives from a male donor with ankylosing spondylitis. The sequencing sample was made of blood, either unsorted or a sorted T cell fraction (not recorded which). This chain connects TRBV20-1 to TRBJ2-1; TRBD1 aligns across 7 bases. In DNA, the CDR3 is TGCAGCCCCCAAGGACAGGCGAGCCCTCGATTCTTC. Protein sequence: CSPQGQASPRFF.